Listed below are T cell receptor beta chains from one sample, sequenced in a study of blood T cell repertoires in COVID-19. The assay was immunoSEQ multiplex PCR, and TCRdb's table has in-frame clones only and misses some. The sample comprises 300,000 to 400,000 clones, around 88% of which are singletons, and about 2.7% rests with the top ten. Sequenced sample: peripheral blood. The source of these receptors is a young man with active or convalescent COVID-19. CDR3s include the opening cysteine and the closing phenylalanine or tryptophan. A D gene is named only where the DNA matches it firmly. Rows may omit the clone size; those that give it use once, few, many or a size class.

CDR3 protein,CDR3 DNA,J gene,clone size,D gene,V gene
CASSQDTLILRAFF,TGCGCCAGCAGCCAAGACACCCTGATTCTGAGAGCTTTCTTT,TRBJ1-1,NA,NA,TRBV4-1
CASTQDGGYTF,TGTGCCAGTACCCAGGATGGTGGCTACACCTTC,TRBJ1-2,NA,NA,TRBV5-8
CASSMTGRSANEKLFF,TGTGCCAGCAGTATGACAGGGCGATCGGCTAATGAAAAACTGTTTTTT,TRBJ1-4,NA,TRBD1,TRBV6-6
CASSPLGSGSVGNQPQHF,TGTGCCAGCAGTCCCCTAGGTTCCGGATCCGTGGGCAATCAGCCCCAGCATTTT,TRBJ1-5,NA,NA,TRBV28
CASSLEGVFNEKLFF,TGCGCCAGCAGCTTGGAGGGGGTTTTTAATGAAAAACTGTTTTTT,TRBJ1-4,NA,NA,TRBV5-1
CASSPEGAGNPYEQYF,TGTGCCAGCAGCCCAGAGGGGGCAGGGAACCCCTACGAGCAGTACTTC,TRBJ2-7,NA,TRBD1,TRBV9
CASSFQTSGGNTGELFF,TGTGCCAGCAGTTTTCAGACTAGCGGAGGGAACACCGGGGAGCTGTTTTTT,TRBJ2-2,few,TRBD2,TRBV28
CASSLGYGSYEQYF,TGTGCCAGCAGCTTAGGGTACGGGTCCTACGAGCAGTACTTC,TRBJ2-7,NA,NA,TRBV7-7
CASSTGHYQPQHF,TGTGCCAGCAGCACCGGACATTATCAGCCCCAGCATTTT,TRBJ1-5,once,NA,TRBV7-3
CASSYSGTGHVEAFF,TGTGCCAGCAGTTACTCCGGGACAGGTCACGTTGAAGCTTTCTTT,TRBJ1-1,once,TRBD1,TRBV6-2/TRBV6-3
CASSLGGGQPQHF,TGTGCCAGCAGCTTAGGAGGGGGCCAGCCCCAGCATTTT,TRBJ1-5,NA,TRBD1,TRBV7-8
CASTSDRRYTIYF,TGTGCCAGCACGTCGGACAGGCGTTACACCATATATTTT,TRBJ1-3,once,TRBD1,TRBV2
CASTPTGGGTQYF,TGTGCCAGCACCCCCACGGGGGGAGGGACCCAGTACTTC,TRBJ2-5,NA,TRBD2,TRBV12-3/TRBV12-4
CASSPGGRETQYF,TGTGCCAGCTCACCGGGGGGGCGAGAGACCCAGTACTTC,TRBJ2-5,NA,NA,TRBV18
CASSLAFQAGLNQPQHF,TGTGCCAGCAGCTTAGCCTTCCAGGCCGGCCTCAATCAGCCCCAGCATTTT,TRBJ1-5,NA,NA,TRBV11-1
CAWGGTSDEQYF,TGTGCCTGGGGAGGGACTAGTGACGAGCAGTACTTC,TRBJ2-7,NA,TRBD2,TRBV30
CASSEQGATRRATQYF,TGTGCCAGTTCCGAACAGGGGGCAACCCGACGGGCGACCCAGTACTTC,TRBJ2-5,NA,TRBD1,TRBV19
CASSLGGRGETQYF,TGTGCCAGCAGTTTAGGAGGGAGGGGAGAGACCCAGTACTTC,TRBJ2-5,NA,TRBD2,TRBV28
CASSPPLAKGNTEAFF,TGTGCCAGCTCACCTCCTTTAGCAAAAGGGAACACTGAAGCTTTCTTT,TRBJ1-1,NA,NA,TRBV18
CASSSQGNQPQHF,TGTGCCAGCAGTTCACAGGGGAATCAGCCCCAGCATTTT,TRBJ1-5,NA,TRBD1,TRBV28
CASSPTPSYEQYF,TGTGCCAGCAGCCCAACTCCGAGCTACGAGCAGTACTTC,TRBJ2-7,once,NA,TRBV7-8
CATSRDRHSEAFF,TGTGCCACCAGCAGAGACAGACACTCTGAAGCTTTCTTT,TRBJ1-1,NA,NA,TRBV15
CASSEYRTDTQYF,TGTGCCAGCAGTGAATATCGGACAGATACGCAGTATTTT,TRBJ2-3,NA,NA,TRBV25-1
CASSSTGSSYNEQFF,TGTGCCAGCAGTTCGACAGGGAGCTCCTACAATGAGCAGTTCTTC,TRBJ2-1,NA,TRBD1,TRBV6-2/TRBV6-3
CASSYSGGDSYEQYF,TGTGCCAGCAGTTATAGCGGGGGGGACTCCTACGAGCAGTACTTC,TRBJ2-7,few,TRBD2,TRBV6-2/TRBV6-3
CASSPLTGNSPLHF,TGTGCCAGCAGTCCCCTGACAGGAAATTCACCCCTCCACTTT,TRBJ1-6,NA,NA,TRBV2
CASSSRLAGVNEQYF,TGCGCCAGCAGCTCCAGACTAGCGGGGGTAAACGAGCAGTACTTC,TRBJ2-7,once,TRBD2,TRBV5-1
CASSYKIRGGWWETQYF,TGTGCCAGCAGTTACAAAATAAGAGGGGGCTGGTGGGAGACCCAGTACTTC,TRBJ2-5,NA,TRBD1,TRBV6-2/TRBV6-3
CASSGLAKDTQYF,TGCGCCAGCAGCGGACTAGCGAAAGATACGCAGTATTTT,TRBJ2-3,NA,TRBD2,TRBV5-1
CASSYSRGGLGQPVSPLHF,TGTGCCAGCAGTTACTCGCGCGGTGGATTGGGGCAGCCAGTTTCACCCCTCCACTTT,TRBJ1-6,NA,NA,TRBV6-2/TRBV6-3
CATSRQGVVDTQYF,TGTGCCACCAGTAGACAGGGGGTGGTAGATACGCAGTATTTT,TRBJ2-3,NA,TRBD1,TRBV24-1
CASSPVGRPSYNEQFF,TGTGCCAGCTCACCTGTCGGGAGGCCATCCTACAATGAGCAGTTCTTC,TRBJ2-1,NA,TRBD2,TRBV18
CASGPTRNEQFF,TGTGCTAGTGGCCCGACTCGGAATGAGCAGTTCTTC,TRBJ2-1,NA,NA,TRBV12-5
CARARGVNTGELFF,TGTGCCCGCGCGCGGGGAGTGAACACCGGGGAGCTGTTTTTT,TRBJ2-2,NA,NA,TRBV30
CASSPGQGEYGYTF,TGCGCCAGCAGTCCCGGGCAGGGGGAGTATGGCTACACCTTC,TRBJ1-2,NA,TRBD1,TRBV4-3
CASTPRGNTIYF,TGTGCCAGCACCCCCCGGGGAAACACCATATATTTT,TRBJ1-3,NA,NA,TRBV7-3
CASTLPGHVNYGYTF,TGTGCCAGCACTTTACCGGGACACGTAAACTATGGCTACACCTTC,TRBJ1-2,NA,NA,TRBV28
CASSGTGGAGGYGYTF,TGTGCCAGCAGTGGGACAGGGGGCGCGGGGGGCTATGGCTACACCTTC,TRBJ1-2,NA,TRBD1,TRBV2
CASSFLEGAYNEQFF,TGCGCCAGCAGCTTTTTGGAGGGAGCCTACAATGAGCAGTTCTTC,TRBJ2-1,NA,NA,TRBV5-1
CASRPTGGVIPGANVLTF,TGTGCCAGCAGACCTACAGGGGGCGTGATTCCTGGGGCCAACGTCCTGACTTTC,TRBJ2-6,NA,TRBD1,TRBV28
CASSLSWGLAGGELFF,TGTGCCAGCAGCTTATCGTGGGGACTAGCGGGCGGGGAGCTGTTTTTT,TRBJ2-2,few,TRBD2,TRBV7-2
CASSLDRDRYTF,TGTGCCAGCAGCCTGGACAGGGACCGCTACACCTTC,TRBJ1-2,NA,TRBD1,TRBV4-2
CASSQDRGSTGELFF,TGTGCCAGCAGCCAAGACAGGGGTTCCACCGGGGAGCTGTTTTTT,TRBJ2-2,NA,NA,TRBV4-2
CASSLVGGTYEQYF,TGTGCCAGCAGCTTAGTGGGGGGGACCTACGAGCAGTACTTC,TRBJ2-7,NA,TRBD2,TRBV7-2
CASSEKEWEIPHEQYF,TGTGCCAGCAGTGAAAAGGAGTGGGAGATCCCCCACGAGCAGTACTTC,TRBJ2-7,NA,NA,TRBV2
CASSPALGARLDEQFF,TGCGCCAGCAGTCCTGCCCTGGGGGCCCGATTGGATGAGCAGTTCTTC,TRBJ2-1,NA,NA,TRBV5-1
CASSEFLAGPRSTQYF,TGTGCCAGCAGTGAATTCCTAGCGGGGCCGCGGAGTACGCAGTATTTT,TRBJ2-3,NA,TRBD2,TRBV2
CSASLASIYTEAFF,TGCAGTGCTAGTCTCGCGTCAATTTACACTGAAGCTTTCTTT,TRBJ1-1,NA,NA,TRBV20-1
CASGLSYRDRGGNTGELFF,TGTGCTAGTGGTTTATCCTACCGGGACAGGGGCGGGAACACCGGGGAGCTGTTTTTT,TRBJ2-2,NA,TRBD1,TRBV12-5
CASSLLARGLGEQYF,TGTGCCAGCAGCTTACTGGCCAGGGGGCTTGGAGAGCAGTATTTT,TRBJ2-3,NA,TRBD1,TRBV7-8
CASSLEGLSYEQYF,TGTGCCAGCAGCTTAGAGGGACTGTCCTACGAGCAGTACTTC,TRBJ2-7,NA,NA,TRBV11-2
CASSQDLTGPYGYTF,TGCGCCAGCAGCCAAGATCTGACAGGGCCCTATGGCTACACCTTC,TRBJ1-2,NA,TRBD1,TRBV4-3
CAWRERLAGGFSGANVLTF,TGTGCCTGGAGGGAAAGACTAGCGGGGGGTTTCTCTGGGGCCAACGTCCTGACTTTC,TRBJ2-6,NA,TRBD2,TRBV30
CATSEPGTYEQYF,TGTGCCACCAGTGAGCCGGGAACCTACGAGCAGTACTTC,TRBJ2-7,NA,NA,TRBV24-1
CASSPRGAPSTGELFF,TGTGCCAGCAGCCCCCGCGGGGCCCCGAGCACCGGGGAGCTGTTTTTT,TRBJ2-2,NA,NA,TRBV9
CASSVGGLYNEQFF,TGTGCCAGCAGCGTTGGGGGACTATACAATGAGCAGTTCTTC,TRBJ2-1,NA,TRBD2,TRBV9
CASSWTGRDEQYF,TGTGCCAGCAGCTGGACAGGGCGGGACGAGCAGTACTTC,TRBJ2-7,NA,TRBD1,TRBV7-9
CASSQQNTGELFF,TGTGCCAGCAGCCAACAGAACACCGGGGAGCTGTTTTTT,TRBJ2-2,NA,NA,TRBV7-7
CASSQRRGDTGELFF,TGCGCCAGCAGCCAGAGGCGGGGGGACACCGGGGAGCTGTTTTTT,TRBJ2-2,NA,TRBD2,TRBV4-1
CASSLGAGWSTDTQYF,TGTGCCAGCAGCTTAGGCGCGGGGTGGAGCACAGATACGCAGTATTTT,TRBJ2-3,NA,NA,TRBV11-2